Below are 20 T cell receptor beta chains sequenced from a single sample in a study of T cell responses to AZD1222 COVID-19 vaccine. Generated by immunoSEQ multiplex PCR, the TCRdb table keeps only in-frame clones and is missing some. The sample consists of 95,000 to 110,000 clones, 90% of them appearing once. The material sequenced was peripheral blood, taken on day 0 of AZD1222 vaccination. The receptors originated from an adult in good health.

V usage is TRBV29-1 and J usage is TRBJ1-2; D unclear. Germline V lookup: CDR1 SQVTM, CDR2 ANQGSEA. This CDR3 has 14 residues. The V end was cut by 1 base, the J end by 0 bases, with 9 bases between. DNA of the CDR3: TGCAGCGTTGAAGGGAGTACAGCTAACTATGGCTACACCTTC. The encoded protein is CSVEGSTANYGYTF.

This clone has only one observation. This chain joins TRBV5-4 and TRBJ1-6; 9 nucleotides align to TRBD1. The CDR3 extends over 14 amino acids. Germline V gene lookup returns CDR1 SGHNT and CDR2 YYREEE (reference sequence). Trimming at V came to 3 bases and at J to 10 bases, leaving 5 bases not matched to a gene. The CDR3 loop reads CASSYLGQGSPLHF. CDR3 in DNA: TGTGCCAGCAGCTATCTGGGACAGGGATCACCCCTCCACTTT.

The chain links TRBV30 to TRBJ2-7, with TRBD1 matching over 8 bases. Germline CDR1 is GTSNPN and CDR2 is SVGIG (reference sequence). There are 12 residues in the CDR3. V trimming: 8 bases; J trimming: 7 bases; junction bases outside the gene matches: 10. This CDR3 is CAAPGQAGEQYF. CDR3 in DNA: TGTGCCGCTCCGGGACAGGCGGGAGAGCAGTACTTC.

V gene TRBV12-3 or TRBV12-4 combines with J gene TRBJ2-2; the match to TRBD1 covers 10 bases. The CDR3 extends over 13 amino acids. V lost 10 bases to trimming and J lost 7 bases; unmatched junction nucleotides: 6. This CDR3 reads CATGTGVVGELFF. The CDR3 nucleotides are TGTGCCACCGGGACAGGGGTTGTCGGGGAGCTGTTTTTT.

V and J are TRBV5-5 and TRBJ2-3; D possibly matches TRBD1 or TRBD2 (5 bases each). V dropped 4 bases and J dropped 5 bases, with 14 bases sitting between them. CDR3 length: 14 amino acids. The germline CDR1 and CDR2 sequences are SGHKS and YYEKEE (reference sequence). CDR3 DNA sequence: TGTGCCAGCAGCCTTCGGGACCGACGAGATACGCAGTATTTT. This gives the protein CASSLRDRRDTQYF.

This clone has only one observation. CDR3 residues: CARETANYGYTF. CDR3 in DNA: TGTGCCAGAGAGACGGCTAACTATGGCTACACCTTC. The rearrangement links TRBV2 to TRBJ1-2; D call uncertain. Germline lookup yields CDR1 SNHLY and CDR2 FYNNEI. V gave up 9 bases and J gave up 0 bases, with 8 bases separating them. The CDR3 covers 12 residues. Full variable domain (rest looked up from reference TRBV2 and TRBJ1-2): EPEVTQTPSHQVTQMGQEVILRCVPISNHLYFYWYRQILGQKVEFLVSFYNNEISEKSEIFDDQFSVERPDGSNFTLKIRSTKLEDSAMYFCARETANYGYTFGSGTRLTVV.

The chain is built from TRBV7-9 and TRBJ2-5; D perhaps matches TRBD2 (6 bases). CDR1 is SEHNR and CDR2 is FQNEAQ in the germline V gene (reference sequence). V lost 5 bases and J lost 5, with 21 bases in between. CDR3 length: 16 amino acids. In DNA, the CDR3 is TGTGCCAGCAGCAAGGGGCTGTCGTGGGGGGTGGAGACCCAGTACTTC. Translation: CASSKGLSWGVETQYF.

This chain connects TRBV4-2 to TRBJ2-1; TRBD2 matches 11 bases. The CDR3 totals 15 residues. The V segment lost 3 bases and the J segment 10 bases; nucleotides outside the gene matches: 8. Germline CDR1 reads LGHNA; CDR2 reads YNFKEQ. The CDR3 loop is CASSQDSGGVVEQFF. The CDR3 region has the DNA TGTGCCAGCAGCCAGGATAGCGGGGGGGTGGTAGAGCAGTTCTTC.

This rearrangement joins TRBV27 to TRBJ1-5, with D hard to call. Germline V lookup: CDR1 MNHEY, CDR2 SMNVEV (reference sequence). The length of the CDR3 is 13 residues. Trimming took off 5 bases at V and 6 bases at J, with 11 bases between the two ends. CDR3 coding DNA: TGTGCCAGCAGTCCACCGAGTCTTCAGCCCCAGCATTTT. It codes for CASSPPSLQPQHF.

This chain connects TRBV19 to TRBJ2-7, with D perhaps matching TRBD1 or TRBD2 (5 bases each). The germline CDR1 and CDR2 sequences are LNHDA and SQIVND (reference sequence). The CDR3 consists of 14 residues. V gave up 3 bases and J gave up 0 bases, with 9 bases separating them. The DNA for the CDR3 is TGTGCCAGTAGTATTGAGGGGAGCTCCTACGAGCAGTACTTC. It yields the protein CASSIEGSSYEQYF.

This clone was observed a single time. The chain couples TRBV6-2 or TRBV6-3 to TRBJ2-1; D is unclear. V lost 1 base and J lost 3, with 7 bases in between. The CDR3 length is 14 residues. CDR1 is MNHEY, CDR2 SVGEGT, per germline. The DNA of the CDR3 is TGTGCCAGCAGTTACTGGCAGGACTACAATGAGCAGTTCTTC. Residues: CASSYWQDYNEQFF.

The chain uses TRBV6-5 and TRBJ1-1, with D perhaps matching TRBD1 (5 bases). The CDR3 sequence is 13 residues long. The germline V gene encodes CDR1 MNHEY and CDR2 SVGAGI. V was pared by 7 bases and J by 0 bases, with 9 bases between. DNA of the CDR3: TGTGCCAGCACCCGACAGATGAACACTGAAGCTTTCTTT. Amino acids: CASTRQMNTEAFF.

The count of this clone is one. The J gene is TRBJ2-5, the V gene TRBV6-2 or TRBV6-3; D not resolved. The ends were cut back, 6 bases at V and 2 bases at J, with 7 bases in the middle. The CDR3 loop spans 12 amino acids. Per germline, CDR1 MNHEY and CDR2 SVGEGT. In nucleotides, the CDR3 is TGTGCCAGCAGCGAGAGACAAGAGACCCAGTACTTC. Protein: CASSERQETQYF.

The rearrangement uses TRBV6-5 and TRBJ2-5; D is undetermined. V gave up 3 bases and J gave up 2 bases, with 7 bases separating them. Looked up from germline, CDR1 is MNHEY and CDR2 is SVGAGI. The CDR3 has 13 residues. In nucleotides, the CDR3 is TGTGCCAGCAGTTATCTCCCGCAAGAGACCCAGTACTTC. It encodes CASSYLPQETQYF.

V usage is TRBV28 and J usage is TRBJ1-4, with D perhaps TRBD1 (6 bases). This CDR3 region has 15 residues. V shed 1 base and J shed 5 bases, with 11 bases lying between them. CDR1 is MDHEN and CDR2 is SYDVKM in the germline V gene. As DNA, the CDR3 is TGTGCCAGCAGTTTATCGGGGGCGTTAAATGAAAAACTGTTTTTT. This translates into CASSLSGALNEKLFF.

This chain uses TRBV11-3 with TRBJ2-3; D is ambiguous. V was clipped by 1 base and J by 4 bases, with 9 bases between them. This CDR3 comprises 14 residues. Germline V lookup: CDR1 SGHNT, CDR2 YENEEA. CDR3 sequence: CASSLGGRADTQYF. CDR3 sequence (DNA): TGTGCCAGCAGCTTAGGGGGTCGGGCAGATACGCAGTATTTT.

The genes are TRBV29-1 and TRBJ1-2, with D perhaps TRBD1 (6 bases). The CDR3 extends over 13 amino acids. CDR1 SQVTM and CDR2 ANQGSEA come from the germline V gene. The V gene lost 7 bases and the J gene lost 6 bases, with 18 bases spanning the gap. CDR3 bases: TGCAGCGGCCTCCAGGGGCCTACCGATGGCTACACCTTC. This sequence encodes CSGLQGPTDGYTF.

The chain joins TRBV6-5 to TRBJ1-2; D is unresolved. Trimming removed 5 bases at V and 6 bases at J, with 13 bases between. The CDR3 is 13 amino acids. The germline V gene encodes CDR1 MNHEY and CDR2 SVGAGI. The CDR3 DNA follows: TGTGCCAGCAGTCCCCGGGAGAGGCATGGCTACACCTTC. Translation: CASSPRERHGYTF.

This chain's CDR3 is CASSPSRTGTLQETQYF. CDR3 nucleotide sequence: TGTGCCAGCTCACCAAGCCGGACAGGGACTCTCCAAGAGACCCAGTACTTC. This chain links TRBV18 with TRBJ2-5; 8 nucleotides match TRBD1. Unmatched junction bases numbered 9, after V lost 2 bases and J lost 1 base. This CDR3 is built from 17 residues. Germline-derived CDR1 and CDR2 are KGHSH and LQKENI.

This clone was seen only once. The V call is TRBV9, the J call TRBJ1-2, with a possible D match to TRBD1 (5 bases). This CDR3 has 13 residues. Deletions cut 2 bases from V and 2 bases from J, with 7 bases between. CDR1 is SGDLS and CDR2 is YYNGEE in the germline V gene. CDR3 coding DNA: TGTGCCAGCAGCGTCGGGGCAAACTATGGCTACACCTTC. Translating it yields CASSVGANYGYTF. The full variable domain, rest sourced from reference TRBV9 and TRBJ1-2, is DSGVTQTPKHLITATGQRVTLRCSPRSGDLSVYWYQQSLDQGLQFLIQYYNGEERAKGNILERFSAQQFPDLHSELNLSSLELGDSALYFCASSVGANYGYTFGSGTRLTVV.